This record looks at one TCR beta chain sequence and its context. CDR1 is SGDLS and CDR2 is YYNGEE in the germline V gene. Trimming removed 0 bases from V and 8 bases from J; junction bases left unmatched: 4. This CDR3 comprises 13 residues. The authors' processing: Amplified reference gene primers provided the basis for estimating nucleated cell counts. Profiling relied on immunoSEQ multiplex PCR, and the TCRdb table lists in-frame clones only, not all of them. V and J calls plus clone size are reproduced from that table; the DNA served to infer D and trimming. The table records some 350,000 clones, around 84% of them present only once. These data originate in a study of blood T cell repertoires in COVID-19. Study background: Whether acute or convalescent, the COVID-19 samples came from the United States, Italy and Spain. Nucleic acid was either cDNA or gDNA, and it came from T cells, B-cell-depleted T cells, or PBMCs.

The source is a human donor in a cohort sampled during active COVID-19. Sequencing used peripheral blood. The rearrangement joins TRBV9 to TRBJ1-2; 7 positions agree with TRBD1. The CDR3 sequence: CASSVATGNGYTF. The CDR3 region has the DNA TGTGCCAGCAGCGTAGCGACAGGGAACGGCTACACCTTC.